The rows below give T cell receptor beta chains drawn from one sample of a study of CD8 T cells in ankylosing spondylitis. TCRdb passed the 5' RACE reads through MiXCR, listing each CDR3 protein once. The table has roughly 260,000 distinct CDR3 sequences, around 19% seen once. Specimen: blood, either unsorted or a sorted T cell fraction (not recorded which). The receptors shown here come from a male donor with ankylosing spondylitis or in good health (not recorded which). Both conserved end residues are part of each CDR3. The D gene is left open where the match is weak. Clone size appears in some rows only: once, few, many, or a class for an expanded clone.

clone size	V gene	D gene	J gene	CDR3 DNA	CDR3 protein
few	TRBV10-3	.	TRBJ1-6	TGTGCCATCAGTGGGGAAGATTATAATTCACCCCTCCACTTT	CAISGEDYNSPLHF
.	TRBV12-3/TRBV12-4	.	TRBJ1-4	TGTGCCAGCAGTTTTAAGGGAACTAATGAAAAACTGTTTTTT	CASSFKGTNEKLFF
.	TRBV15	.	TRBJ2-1	TGTGCCACCAGCAGAGGCGGGACGGGGGTAAATGAGCAGTTCTTC	CATSRGGTGVNEQFF
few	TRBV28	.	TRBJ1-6	TGTGCCAGCAATTCGGTGCAGGGAAGGGGTTCACCCCTCCACTTT	CASNSVQGRGSPLHF
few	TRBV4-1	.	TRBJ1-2	TGCGCCAGCAGCCAAGATCCGACAGCTTCTAACTATGGCTACACCTTC	CASSQDPTASNYGYTF
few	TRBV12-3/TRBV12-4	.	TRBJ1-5	TGTGCCAGCAGTCCAGAAACAGGGAGGAGCAATCAGCCCCAGCATTTT	CASSPETGRSNQPQHF
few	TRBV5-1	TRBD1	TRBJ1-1	TGCGCCAGCAGCTTTTCCCGGGACAGGGGGTACACTGAAGCTTTCTTT	CASSFSRDRGYTEAFF
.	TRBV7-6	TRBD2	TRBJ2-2	TGTGCCAGCAGCCTTAGCGGGAGTGAAACCGGGGAGCTGTTTTTT	CASSLSGSETGELFF
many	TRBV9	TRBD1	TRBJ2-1	TGTGCCAGCAGCGTCGGGACAGCTCCAAACAATGAGCAGTTCTTC	CASSVGTAPNNEQFF
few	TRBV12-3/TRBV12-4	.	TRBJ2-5	TGTGCCAGCAGTTTCGACAGACCCCCAGAGACCCAGTACTTC	CASSFDRPPETQYF
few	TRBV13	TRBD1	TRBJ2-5	TGTGCCAGCACCGGACAGGGTGAAGAGACCCAGTACTTC	CASTGQGEETQYF